These T cell receptor beta chains were read from a single sample in a study of blood T cell repertoires in COVID-19. The assay was immunoSEQ multiplex PCR, and TCRdb's table has in-frame clones only and misses some. This table has about 120,000 clones, 90% appearing once. Sequencing was performed on peripheral blood. Every receptor here comes from a man aged 45-65 years with active COVID-19. The CDR3 runs from the conserved cysteine through the conserved F or W. Fields, in order: D gene, V gene, clone size, J gene, CDR3 protein, CDR3 DNA. A D gene is named only where the DNA matches it firmly. A row's size may be missing; if present it is once, few, many or a size class.

d_gene: NA; v_gene: TRBV2; abundance: NA; j_gene: TRBJ2-5; CDR3aa: CASSELLQETQYF; CDR3nt: TGTGCCAGCAGTGAACTCCTCCAAGAGACCCAGTACTTC
d_gene: TRBD1; v_gene: TRBV5-8; abundance: NA; j_gene: TRBJ1-6; CDR3aa: CASSSGQVTSPLHF; CDR3nt: TGTGCCAGCAGCTCCGGACAGGTGACTTCACCCCTCCACTTT
d_gene: NA; v_gene: TRBV19; abundance: NA; j_gene: TRBJ1-5; CDR3aa: CASSNTVLPQHF; CDR3nt: TGTGCCAGTAGTAATACAGTTTTGCCCCAGCATTTT
d_gene: NA; v_gene: TRBV4-2; abundance: NA; j_gene: TRBJ2-3; CDR3aa: CASSQVAGTDTQYF; CDR3nt: TGTGCCAGCAGCCAAGTTGCGGGCACAGATACGCAGTATTTT
d_gene: TRBD2; v_gene: TRBV6-5; abundance: NA; j_gene: TRBJ2-1; CDR3aa: CASSSYSGTGEQFF; CDR3nt: TGTGCCAGCAGTTCTTATAGCGGGACGGGTGAGCAGTTCTTC
d_gene: NA; v_gene: TRBV20-1; abundance: NA; j_gene: TRBJ1-2; CDR3aa: CSASQPGNGYTF; CDR3nt: TGCAGTGCCAGTCAGCCAGGGAATGGCTACACCTTC
d_gene: TRBD1; v_gene: TRBV10-3; abundance: few; j_gene: TRBJ2-2; CDR3aa: CAISAGQGLFF; CDR3nt: TGTGCCATCAGTGCGGGACAGGGGCTGTTTTTT
d_gene: NA; v_gene: TRBV28; abundance: NA; j_gene: TRBJ1-1; CDR3aa: CASTLLRNTEAFF; CDR3nt: TGTGCCAGCACCCTCCTCAGGAACACTGAAGCTTTCTTT
d_gene: NA; v_gene: TRBV6-5; abundance: NA; j_gene: TRBJ1-2; CDR3aa: CASSYSTATNYGYTF; CDR3nt: TGTGCCAGCAGTTACTCGACAGCAACTAACTATGGCTACACCTTC
d_gene: TRBD1; v_gene: TRBV6-2/TRBV6-3; abundance: NA; j_gene: TRBJ1-6; CDR3aa: CASSEDRGPSPLHF; CDR3nt: TGTGCCAGCAGCGAGGACAGGGGTCCTTCACCCCTCCACTTT
d_gene: NA; v_gene: TRBV3-1/TRBV3-2; abundance: NA; j_gene: TRBJ2-7; CDR3aa: CASSQDSGRWYEQYF; CDR3nt: TGTGCCAGCAGCCAAGATTCCGGCAGGTGGTACGAGCAGTACTTC
d_gene: TRBD1; v_gene: TRBV5-1; abundance: NA; j_gene: TRBJ2-5; CDR3aa: CASSYGQGRLQETQYF; CDR3nt: TGCGCCAGCAGCTACGGACAGGGCAGACTCCAAGAGACCCAGTACTTC
d_gene: TRBD1; v_gene: TRBV7-9; abundance: NA; j_gene: TRBJ2-3; CDR3aa: CASSMTGDTDTQYF; CDR3nt: TGTGCCAGCAGTATGACAGGGGACACAGATACGCAGTATTTT
d_gene: TRBD2; v_gene: TRBV5-1; abundance: NA; j_gene: TRBJ2-1; CDR3aa: CASSWSGGGYNEQFF; CDR3nt: TGCGCCAGCAGCTGGAGCGGGGGGGGCTACAATGAGCAGTTCTTC
d_gene: TRBD2; v_gene: TRBV7-9; abundance: few; j_gene: TRBJ2-5; CDR3aa: CASSAGASGRAPIYF; CDR3nt: TGTGCCAGCAGCGCCGGGGCAAGCGGGAGGGCGCCAATTTACTTC
d_gene: NA; v_gene: TRBV11-2; abundance: NA; j_gene: TRBJ1-5; CDR3aa: CASSLDYWQPQHF; CDR3nt: TGTGCCAGCAGCTTAGATTACTGGCAGCCCCAGCATTTT
d_gene: TRBD2; v_gene: TRBV4-1; abundance: NA; j_gene: TRBJ2-1; CDR3aa: CASSHPGLAGKLEQFF; CDR3nt: TGCGCCAGCAGCCACCCCGGACTAGCGGGAAAACTAGAGCAGTTCTTC
d_gene: NA; v_gene: TRBV6-1; abundance: NA; j_gene: TRBJ2-2; CDR3aa: CASSAQPSQGNGELFF; CDR3nt: TGTGCCAGCAGTGCCCAACCATCCCAGGGAAACGGGGAGCTGTTTTTT
d_gene: NA; v_gene: TRBV5-1; abundance: NA; j_gene: TRBJ1-2; CDR3aa: CASSPESGSYGYTF; CDR3nt: TGCGCCAGCAGCCCCGAGTCAGGGTCCTATGGCTACACCTTC
d_gene: TRBD1; v_gene: TRBV7-7; abundance: NA; j_gene: TRBJ2-1; CDR3aa: CASSLGDSSYNEQFF; CDR3nt: TGTGCCAGCAGCTTAGGGGACAGCTCCTACAATGAGCAGTTCTTC